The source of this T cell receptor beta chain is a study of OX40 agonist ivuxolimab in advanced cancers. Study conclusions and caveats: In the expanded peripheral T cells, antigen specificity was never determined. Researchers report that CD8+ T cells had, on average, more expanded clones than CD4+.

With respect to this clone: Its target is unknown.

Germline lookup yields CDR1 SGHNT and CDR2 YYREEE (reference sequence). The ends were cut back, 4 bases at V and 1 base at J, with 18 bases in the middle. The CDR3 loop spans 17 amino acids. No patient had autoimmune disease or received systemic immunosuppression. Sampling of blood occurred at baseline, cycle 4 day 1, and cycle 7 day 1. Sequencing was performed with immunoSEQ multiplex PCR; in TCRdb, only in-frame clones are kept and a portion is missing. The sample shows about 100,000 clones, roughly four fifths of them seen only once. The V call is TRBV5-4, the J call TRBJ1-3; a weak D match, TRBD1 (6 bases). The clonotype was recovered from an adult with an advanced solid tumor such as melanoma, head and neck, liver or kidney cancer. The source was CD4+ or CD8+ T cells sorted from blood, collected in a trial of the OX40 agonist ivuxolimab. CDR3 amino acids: CASSQGYRDASGNTIYF. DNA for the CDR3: TGTGCCAGCAGCCAAGGGTACAGGGACGCATCTGGAAACACCATATATTTT.